This passage covers 4 T cell receptor beta chains from one sample sequenced in a study of T cells in Graves' hyperthyroidism and ophthalmopathy (dated by TCRdb to about 2019). The library relied on multiplex PCR. Sequencer: Illumina HiSeq 2000. Amplification of TCR beta CDR3 regions was carried out from RNA transcripts. For the first round of RT-PCR on the TCR CDR3, the HTBI primer set was used together with the Qiagen OneStep RT-PCR kit. Starting from the raw public reads, TCRdb applied fastp trimming at Q25, assembled clones with MiXCR and retained in-frame beta chains. Rows are unified per CDR3 protein, each entry keeping the most common DNA and genes. This sample holds approximately 400,000 distinct CDR3 sequences; 15% to 18% were observed only once. The ten largest clonotypes hold 28% of the sample. Input material: blood. Source of these receptors: a woman aged 18-30 years with Graves' hyperthyroidism that later progressed to Graves' ophthalmopathy.

This clonotype was observed many times. The chain couples TRBV11-2 to TRBJ1-2, with 8 bases identical to TRBD1. The CDR3 covers 13 residues. J lost 6 bases, V lost 5 bases, and 5 bases had no gene match. Germline CDR1 and CDR2: SGHAT and FQNNGV. The CDR3 nucleotides read TGTGCCAGCAGCGGACAGGGAAGTAATGGCTACACCTTC. It specifies CASSGQGSNGYTF.

Only a few counts were recorded for this clonotype. The V and J genes are TRBV20-1 and TRBJ2-2; D is possibly TRBD2 (6 bases). The CDR3 totals 17 residues. V dropped 0 bases and J dropped 0 bases, with 14 bases sitting between them. CDR1 is DFQATT and CDR2 is SNEGSKA in the germline V gene (reference sequence). The CDR3 protein is CSARDGGRPANTGELFF. In DNA, the CDR3 is TGCAGTGCTAGAGACGGTGGGAGGCCCGCGAACACCGGGGAGCTGTTTTTT.

This clonotype is a singleton in its sample. The chain joins TRBV18 to TRBJ2-5; possibly TRBD2 for D (5 bases). CDR3 length: 13 amino acids. CDR1 is KGHSH, CDR2 LQKENI, per germline. Trimming removed 3 bases from V and 4 bases from J, with 9 bases in between. CDR3: CASSPVSGETQYF. The CDR3 DNA follows: TGTGCCAGCTCACCGGTCAGCGGAGAGACCCAGTACTTC.

This clonotype was counted many times. This chain joins TRBV20-1 and TRBJ2-6; 7 nucleotides line up with TRBD1. Trimming removed 0 bases from V and 0 bases from J; junction bases left unmatched: 11. This CDR3 region has 19 residues. Germline loops: CDR1 DFQATT, CDR2 SNEGSKA (reference sequence). Here the CDR3 DNA reads TGCAGTGCTAGAGATCCCCTCTGGACAGGCAGCTCTGGGGCCAACGTCCTGACTTTC. It yields the protein CSARDPLWTGSSGANVLTF.